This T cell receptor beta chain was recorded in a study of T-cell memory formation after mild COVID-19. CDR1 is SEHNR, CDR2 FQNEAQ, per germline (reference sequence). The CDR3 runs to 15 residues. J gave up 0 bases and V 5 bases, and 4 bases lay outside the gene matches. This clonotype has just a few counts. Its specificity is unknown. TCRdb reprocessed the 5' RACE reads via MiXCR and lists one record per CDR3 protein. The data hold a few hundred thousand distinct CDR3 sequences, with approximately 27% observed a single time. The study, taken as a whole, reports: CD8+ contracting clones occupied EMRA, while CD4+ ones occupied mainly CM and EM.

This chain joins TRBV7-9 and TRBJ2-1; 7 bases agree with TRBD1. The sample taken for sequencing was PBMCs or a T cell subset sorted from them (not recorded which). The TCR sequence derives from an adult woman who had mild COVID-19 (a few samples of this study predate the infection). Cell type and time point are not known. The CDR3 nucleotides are TGTGCCAGCAGCCATGACAGGGCCTCCTACAATGAGCAGTTCTTC. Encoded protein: CASSHDRASYNEQFF.